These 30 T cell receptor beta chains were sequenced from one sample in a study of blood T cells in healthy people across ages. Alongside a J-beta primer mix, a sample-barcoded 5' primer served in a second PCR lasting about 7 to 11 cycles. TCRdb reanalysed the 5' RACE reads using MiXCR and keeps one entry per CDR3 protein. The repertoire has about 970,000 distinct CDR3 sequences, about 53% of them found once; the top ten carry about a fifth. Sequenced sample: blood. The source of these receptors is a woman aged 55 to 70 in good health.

The CDR3 here is CASGQGGRDTQYF. DNA for the CDR3: TGTGCCAGCGGACAGGGCGGAAGAGATACGCAGTATTTT. The V call is TRBV6-5, the J call TRBJ2-3; 8 bases are shared with TRBD1. The CDR3 spans 13 residues. Germline lookup yields CDR1 MNHEY and CDR2 SVGAGI. The V segment lost 8 bases and the J segment 5 bases; nucleotides outside the gene matches: 6.

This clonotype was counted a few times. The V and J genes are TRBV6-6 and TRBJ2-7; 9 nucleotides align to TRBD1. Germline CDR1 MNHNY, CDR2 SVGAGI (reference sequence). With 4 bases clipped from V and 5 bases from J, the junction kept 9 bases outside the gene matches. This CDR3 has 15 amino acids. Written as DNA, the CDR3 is TGTGCCAGCAGTTCTACCGGGACAGGGTTCAACGAGCAGTACTTC. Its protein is CASSSTGTGFNEQYF.

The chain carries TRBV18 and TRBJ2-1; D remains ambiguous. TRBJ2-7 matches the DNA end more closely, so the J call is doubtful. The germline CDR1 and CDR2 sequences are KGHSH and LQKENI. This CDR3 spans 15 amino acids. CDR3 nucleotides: TGTGCCAGCTCAGAATTAATGAGCTCCTACAATGAGCAGTACTTC. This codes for CASSELMSSYNEQYF.

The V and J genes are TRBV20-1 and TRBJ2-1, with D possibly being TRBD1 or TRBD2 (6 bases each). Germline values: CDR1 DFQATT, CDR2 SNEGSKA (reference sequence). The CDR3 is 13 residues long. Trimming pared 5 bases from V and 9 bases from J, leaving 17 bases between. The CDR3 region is CSAPRPGASEQFF. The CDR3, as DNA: TGCAGTGCTCCTCGCCCGGGGGCGAGTGAGCAGTTCTTC.

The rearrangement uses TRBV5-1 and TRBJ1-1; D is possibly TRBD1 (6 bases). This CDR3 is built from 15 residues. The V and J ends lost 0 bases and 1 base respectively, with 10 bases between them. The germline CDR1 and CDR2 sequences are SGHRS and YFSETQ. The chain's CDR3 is CASSLVWGANTEAFF. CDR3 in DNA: TGCGCCAGCAGCTTGGTATGGGGGGCGAACACTGAAGCTTTCTTT.

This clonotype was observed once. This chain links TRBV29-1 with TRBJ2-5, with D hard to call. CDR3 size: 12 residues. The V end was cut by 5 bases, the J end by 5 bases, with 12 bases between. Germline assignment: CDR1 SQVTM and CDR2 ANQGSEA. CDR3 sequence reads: CSVCLGGETQYF. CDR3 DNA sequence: TGCAGCGTTTGTCTGGGTGGGGAGACCCAGTACTTC.

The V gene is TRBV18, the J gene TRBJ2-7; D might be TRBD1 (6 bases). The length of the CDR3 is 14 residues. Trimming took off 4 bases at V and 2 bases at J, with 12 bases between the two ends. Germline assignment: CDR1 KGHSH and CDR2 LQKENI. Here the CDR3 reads CASSLTDRPYEQYF. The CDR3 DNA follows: TGTGCCAGCTCACTAACGGACAGACCCTACGAGCAGTACTTC.

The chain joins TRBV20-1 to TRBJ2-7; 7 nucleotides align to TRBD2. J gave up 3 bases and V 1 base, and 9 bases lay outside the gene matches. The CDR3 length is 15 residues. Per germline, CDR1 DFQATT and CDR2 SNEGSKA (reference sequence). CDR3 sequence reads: CSARVLTSTLYEQYF. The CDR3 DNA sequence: TGCAGTGCTAGAGTATTGACTAGCACCCTCTACGAGCAGTACTTC.

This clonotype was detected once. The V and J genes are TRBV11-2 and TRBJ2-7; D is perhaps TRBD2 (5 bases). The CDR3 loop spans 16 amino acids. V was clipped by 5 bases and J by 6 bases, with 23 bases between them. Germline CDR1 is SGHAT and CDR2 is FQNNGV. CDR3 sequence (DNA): TGTGCCAGCAGCCCCGAGCTAGCTCCCACACTCTCCGAGCAGTACTTC. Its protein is CASSPELAPTLSEQYF.

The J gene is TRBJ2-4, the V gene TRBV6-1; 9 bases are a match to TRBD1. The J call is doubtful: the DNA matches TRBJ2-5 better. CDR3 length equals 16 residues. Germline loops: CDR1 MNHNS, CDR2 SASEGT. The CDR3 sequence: CASSQGWGQGSETQYF. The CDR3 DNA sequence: TGTGCCAGCAGTCAAGGGTGGGGACAGGGAAGTGAGACCCAGTACTTC.

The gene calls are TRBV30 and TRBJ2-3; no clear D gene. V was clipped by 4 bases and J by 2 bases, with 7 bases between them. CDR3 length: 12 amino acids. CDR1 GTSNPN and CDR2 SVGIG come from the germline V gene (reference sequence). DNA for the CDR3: TGTGCCTGGACCCTCGACACAGATACGCAGTATTTT. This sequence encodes CAWTLDTDTQYF.

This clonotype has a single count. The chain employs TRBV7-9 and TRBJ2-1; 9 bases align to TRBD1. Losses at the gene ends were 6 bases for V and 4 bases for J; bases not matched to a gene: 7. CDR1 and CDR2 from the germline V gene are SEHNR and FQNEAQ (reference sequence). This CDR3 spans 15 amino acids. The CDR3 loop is CASSRAGQGYNEQFF. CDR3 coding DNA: TGTGCCAGCAGTCGCGCGGGACAGGGTTACAATGAGCAGTTCTTC.

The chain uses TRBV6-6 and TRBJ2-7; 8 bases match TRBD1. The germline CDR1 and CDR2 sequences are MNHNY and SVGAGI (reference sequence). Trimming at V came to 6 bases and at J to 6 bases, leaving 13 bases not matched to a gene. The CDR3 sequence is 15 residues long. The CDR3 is CASRYGQGFDAEQYF. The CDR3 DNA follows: TGTGCCAGCAGATATGGACAGGGCTTCGATGCCGAGCAGTACTTC.

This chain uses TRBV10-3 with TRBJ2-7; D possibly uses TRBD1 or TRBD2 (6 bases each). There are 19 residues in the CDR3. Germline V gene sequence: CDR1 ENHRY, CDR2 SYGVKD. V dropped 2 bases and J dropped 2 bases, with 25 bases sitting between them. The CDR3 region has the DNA TGTGCCATCAGTGAGGCACGTAGGAGGGGGAACCTTGCTGCCTACGAGCAGTACTTC. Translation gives CAISEARRRGNLAAYEQYF.

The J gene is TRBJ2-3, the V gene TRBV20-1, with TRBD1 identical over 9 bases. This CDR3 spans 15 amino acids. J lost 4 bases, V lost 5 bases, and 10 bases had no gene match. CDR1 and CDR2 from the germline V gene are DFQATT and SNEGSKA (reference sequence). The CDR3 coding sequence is TGCAGTGCTTCCTTAGGGACAGGGTACGCAGATACGCAGTATTTT. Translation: CSASLGTGYADTQYF.

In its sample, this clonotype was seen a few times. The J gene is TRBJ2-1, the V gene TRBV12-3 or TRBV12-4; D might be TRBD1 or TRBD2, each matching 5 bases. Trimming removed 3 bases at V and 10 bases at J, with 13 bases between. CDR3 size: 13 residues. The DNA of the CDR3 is TGTGCCAGCAGTTTGGGGACCACGGAGGAGCAGTTCTTC. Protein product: CASSLGTTEEQFF.

CDR3 nucleotide sequence: TGTGCCGCCACCACGGCTCGTGGGTATGGCTACACCTTC. Its protein is CAATTARGYGYTF. The genes are TRBV15 and TRBJ1-2; no reliable D call. Germline V gene lookup returns CDR1 LNHNV and CDR2 YYDKDF (reference sequence). This CDR3 comprises 13 residues. V was pared by 11 bases and J by 5 bases, with 18 bases between.

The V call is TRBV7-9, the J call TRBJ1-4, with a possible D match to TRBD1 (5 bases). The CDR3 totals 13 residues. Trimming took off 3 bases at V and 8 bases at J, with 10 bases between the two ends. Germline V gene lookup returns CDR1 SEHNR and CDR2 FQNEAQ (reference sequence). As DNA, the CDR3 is TGTGCCAGCAGCTTTTCTGACAGCGAAAAACTGTTTTTT. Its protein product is CASSFSDSEKLFF.

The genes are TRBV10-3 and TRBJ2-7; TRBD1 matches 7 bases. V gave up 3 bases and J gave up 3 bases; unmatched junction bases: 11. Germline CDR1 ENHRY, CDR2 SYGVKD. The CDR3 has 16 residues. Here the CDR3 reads CAISDTAQGQIYEQYF. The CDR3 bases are TGTGCCATCAGTGATACCGCTCAGGGACAGATCTACGAGCAGTACTTC.

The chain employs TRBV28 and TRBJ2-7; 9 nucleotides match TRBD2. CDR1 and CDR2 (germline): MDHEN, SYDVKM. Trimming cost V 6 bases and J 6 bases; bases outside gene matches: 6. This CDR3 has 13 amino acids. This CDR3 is CASRGGRAFEQYF. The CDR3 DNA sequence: TGTGCCAGCAGAGGCGGGAGGGCCTTCGAGCAGTACTTC.

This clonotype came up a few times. In nucleotides, the CDR3 is TGCAGTGCTCGACGGACAGACACCTACAATGAGCAGTTCTTC. It codes for CSARRTDTYNEQFF. This chain uses TRBV20-1 with TRBJ2-1; the D gene is possibly TRBD1 (6 bases). V lost 5 bases and J lost 2, with 13 bases in between. This CDR3 has 14 residues. CDR1 and CDR2 from the germline V gene are DFQATT and SNEGSKA (reference sequence).

The CDR3 protein is CASSLVGFLQETQYF. The CDR3 bases are TGTGCCAGCAGCTTAGTTGGTTTCCTCCAAGAGACCCAGTACTTC. This rearrangement joins TRBV11-2 to TRBJ2-7; no firm D call. The DNA end is more similar to TRBJ2-5, so the J call may be wrong. The CDR3 sequence is 15 residues long. Germline V gene lookup returns CDR1 SGHAT and CDR2 FQNNGV.

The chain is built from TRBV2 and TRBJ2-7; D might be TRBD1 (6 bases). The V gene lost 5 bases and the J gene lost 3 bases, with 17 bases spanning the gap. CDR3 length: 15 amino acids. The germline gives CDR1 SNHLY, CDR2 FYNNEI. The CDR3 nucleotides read TGTGCCAGCAGTCAAGACAGGCGGACCAACTACGAGCAGTACTTC. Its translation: CASSQDRRTNYEQYF. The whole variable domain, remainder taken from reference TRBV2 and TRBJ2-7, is EPEVTQTPSHQVTQMGQEVILRCVPISNHLYFYWYRQILGQKVEFLVSFYNNEISEKSEIFDDQFSVERPDGSNFTLKIRSTKLEDSAMYFCASSQDRRTNYEQYFGPGTRLTVT.

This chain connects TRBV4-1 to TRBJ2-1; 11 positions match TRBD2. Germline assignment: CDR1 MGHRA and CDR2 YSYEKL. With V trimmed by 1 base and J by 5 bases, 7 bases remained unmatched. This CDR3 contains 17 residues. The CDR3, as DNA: TGCGCCAGCAGCCAAGGACCTAGCGGGAGGCTCCACAATGAGCAGTTCTTC. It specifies CASSQGPSGRLHNEQFF.

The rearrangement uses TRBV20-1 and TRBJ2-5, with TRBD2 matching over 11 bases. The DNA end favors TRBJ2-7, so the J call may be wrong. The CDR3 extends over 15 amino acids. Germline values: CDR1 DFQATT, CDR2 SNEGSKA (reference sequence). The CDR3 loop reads CSAFRLTSGVYEQYF. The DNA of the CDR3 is TGCAGTGCTTTTCGCCTGACTAGCGGGGTATACGAGCAGTACTTC.

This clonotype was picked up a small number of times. This CDR3 is CATGFRDYTDTQYF. The CDR3 DNA follows: TGTGCCACCGGGTTCCGGGACTACACAGATACGCAGTATTTT. The chain carries TRBV15 and TRBJ2-3; TRBD2 matches 7 bases. Germline CDR1 and CDR2: LNHNV and YYDKDF (reference sequence). V gave up 8 bases and J gave up 2 bases; unmatched junction bases: 7. The CDR3 sequence is 14 residues long. The complete variable domain, with remaining parts taken from reference TRBV15 and TRBJ2-3, reads DAMVIQNPRYQVTQFGKPVTLSCSQTLNHNVMYWYQQKSSQAPKLLFHYYDKDFNNEADTPDNFQSRRPNTSFCFLDIRSPGLGDTAMYLCATGFRDYTDTQYFGPGTRLTVL.

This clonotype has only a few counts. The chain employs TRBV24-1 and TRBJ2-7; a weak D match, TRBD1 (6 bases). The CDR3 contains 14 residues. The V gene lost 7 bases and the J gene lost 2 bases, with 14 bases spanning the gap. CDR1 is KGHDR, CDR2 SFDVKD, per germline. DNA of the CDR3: TGTGCCACCAGATCCGGGACACCACCCTACGAGCAGTACTTC. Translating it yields CATRSGTPPYEQYF.

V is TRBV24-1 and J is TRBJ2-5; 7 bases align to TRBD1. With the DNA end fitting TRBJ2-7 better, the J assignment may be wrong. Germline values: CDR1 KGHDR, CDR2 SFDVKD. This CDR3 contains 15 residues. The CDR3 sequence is CATSAPRQGNNEQYF. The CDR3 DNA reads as TGTGCCACCAGTGCCCCCCGACAGGGCAACAACGAGCAGTACTTC.

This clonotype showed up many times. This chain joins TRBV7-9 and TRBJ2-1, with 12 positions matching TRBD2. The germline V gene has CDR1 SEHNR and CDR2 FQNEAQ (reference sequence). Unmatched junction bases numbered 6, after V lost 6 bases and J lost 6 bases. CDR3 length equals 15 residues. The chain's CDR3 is CASSFGLAGSNEQFF. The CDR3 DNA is TGTGCCAGCAGTTTTGGACTAGCGGGGTCCAATGAGCAGTTCTTC.

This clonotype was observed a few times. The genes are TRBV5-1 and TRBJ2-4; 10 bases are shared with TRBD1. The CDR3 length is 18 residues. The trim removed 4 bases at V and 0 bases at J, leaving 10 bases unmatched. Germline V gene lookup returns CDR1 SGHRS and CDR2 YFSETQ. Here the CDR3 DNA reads TGCGCCAGCAGCCCTATTCCCGGGACAGGGGTAGCCAAAAACATTCAGTACTTC. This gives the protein CASSPIPGTGVAKNIQYF.